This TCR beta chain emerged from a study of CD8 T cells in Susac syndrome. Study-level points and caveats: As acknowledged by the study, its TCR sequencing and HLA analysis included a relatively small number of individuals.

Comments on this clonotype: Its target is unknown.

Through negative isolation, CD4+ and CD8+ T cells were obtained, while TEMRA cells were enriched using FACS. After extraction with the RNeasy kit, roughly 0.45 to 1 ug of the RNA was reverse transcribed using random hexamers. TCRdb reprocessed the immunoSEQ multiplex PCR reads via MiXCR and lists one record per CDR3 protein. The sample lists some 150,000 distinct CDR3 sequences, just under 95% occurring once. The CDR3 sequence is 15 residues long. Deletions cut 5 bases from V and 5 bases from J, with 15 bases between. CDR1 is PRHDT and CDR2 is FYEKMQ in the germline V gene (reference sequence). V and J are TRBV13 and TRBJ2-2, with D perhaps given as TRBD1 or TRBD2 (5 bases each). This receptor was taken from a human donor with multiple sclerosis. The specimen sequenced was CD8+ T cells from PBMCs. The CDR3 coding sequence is TGTGCCAGCAGCACTATCACTGAGGGGACCGGGGAGCTGTTTTTT. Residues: CASSTITEGTGELFF.